This T cell receptor (beta chain) emerged from a study of shared T cell receptors in the human thymus. The method was immunoSEQ multiplex PCR; TCRdb's version includes in-frame clones alone and lacks a portion of them. Of 500,000 to 550,000 clones in the sample, about 84% are singletons; the top ten hold about 0.013%. This CDR3 contains 15 residues. V lost 0 bases and J lost 4; bases outside the gene matches: 2. Per the germline V gene, CDR1 is MNHEY and CDR2 is SMNVEV (reference sequence). These data were also reused for a study on human thymus T cells. According to that study: Resections removed during corrective heart surgery provided the thymus tissue used. There were highly overlapping thymic repertoires among unrelated individuals, as related research reported.

The sequence was obtained from a boy under three years old with a congenital heart defect. The sequenced sample consisted of thymocytes. This chain links TRBV27 with TRBJ2-3, with 9 bases fitting TRBD2. CDR3 DNA sequence: TGTGCCAGCAGTTTATCGGGGACTAGCTCAGATACGCAGTATTTT. Protein product: CASSLSGTSSDTQYF.